This T cell receptor beta chain was sequenced during a study of shared clonotypes between healthy human individuals. Whole-study results and caveats: Naive CD4 clonotypes were shared across several donors at about 5%. Rarefaction showed that sequencing of sorted subsets was incomplete (despite large depth). The genetic and exposure-history diversity represented was limited by few donors.

Profiled with immunoSEQ multiplex PCR; TCRdb holds only in-frame clones, not every one. The sample records around 1.9 million clones, roughly 91% being singletons. The CDR3 has 13 amino acids. Trimming left V 3 bases short and J 2 bases short, with 7 bases between. CDR1 is SGHRS and CDR2 is YFSETQ in the germline V gene. In regard to this clone: The antigen is undetermined.

Naive-designated CD8 cells lacked CD45RO, were positively enriched for CCR7, and omitted terminally differentiated effector memory CD45RA+ cells. The sequencing sample was made of naive CD8+ T cells from PBMCs. This chain uses TRBV5-1 with TRBJ2-3; D is unresolved. This clonotype was sampled from a man aged 18 to 35 in good health. Some clones in this sample may be carry-over from other donors' samples. CDR3 amino acids: CASSYNPTDTQYF. CDR3 sequence (DNA): TGCGCCAGCAGCTACAACCCCACAGATACGCAGTATTTT.